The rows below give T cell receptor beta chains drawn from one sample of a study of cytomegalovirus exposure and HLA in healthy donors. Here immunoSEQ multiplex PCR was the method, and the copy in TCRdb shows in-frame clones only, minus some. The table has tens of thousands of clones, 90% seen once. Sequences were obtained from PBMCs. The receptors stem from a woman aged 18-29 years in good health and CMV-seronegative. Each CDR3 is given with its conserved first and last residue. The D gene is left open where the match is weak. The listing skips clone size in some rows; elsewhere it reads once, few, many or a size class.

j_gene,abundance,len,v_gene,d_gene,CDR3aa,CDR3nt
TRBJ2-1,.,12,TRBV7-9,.,CASKGMGNEQFF,TGTGCCAGCAAGGGGATGGGGAATGAGCAGTTCTTC
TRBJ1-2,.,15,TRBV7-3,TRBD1,CASSLSGTAFYGYTF,TGTGCCAGCAGCTTAAGCGGGACAGCTTTCTATGGCTACACCTTC
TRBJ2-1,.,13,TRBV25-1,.,CASIDLVGSEQFF,TGTGCCAGCATTGATCTTGTTGGCAGTGAGCAGTTCTTC
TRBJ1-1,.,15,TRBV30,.,CAWMIGEGLGTEAFF,TGTGCCTGGATGATAGGGGAGGGGTTGGGCACTGAAGCTTTCTTT
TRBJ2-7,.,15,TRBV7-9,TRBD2,CASSFALAASYEQYF,TGTGCCAGCAGCTTCGCACTAGCGGCCTCCTACGAGCAGTACTTC
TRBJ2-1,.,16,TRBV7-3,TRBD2,CASSFSAGVGYNEQFF,TGTGCCAGCAGCTTCTCCGCGGGAGTGGGATACAATGAGCAGTTCTTC
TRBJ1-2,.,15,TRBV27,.,CASSLRQGYDYGYTF,TGTGCCAGCAGTTTACGTCAGGGGTATGACTATGGCTACACCTTC
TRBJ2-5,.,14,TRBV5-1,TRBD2,CASSLERGIKTQYF,TGCGCCAGCAGCTTGGAGCGGGGGATTAAGACCCAGTACTTC
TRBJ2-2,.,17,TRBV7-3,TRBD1,CASSLSGTGGLTGELFF,TGTGCCAGCAGCCTATCCGGGACAGGGGGCTTAACCGGGGAGCTGTTTTTT
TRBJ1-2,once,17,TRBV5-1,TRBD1,CASSFRPGTANGYGYTF,TGCGCCAGCAGCTTTCGGCCCGGGACAGCAAATGGCTATGGCTACACCTTC
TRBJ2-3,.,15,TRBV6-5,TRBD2,CASSSLAGRGDTQYF,TGTGCCAGCAGTTCACTAGCGGGAAGGGGGGATACGCAGTATTTT
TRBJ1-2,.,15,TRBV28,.,CASSFQGLFSYGYTF,TGTGCCAGCAGTTTTCAGGGATTGTTCAGCTATGGCTACACCTTC
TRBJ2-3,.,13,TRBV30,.,CAWSEARAGTQYF,TGTGCCTGGAGTGAAGCGCGGGCCGGTACGCAGTATTTT
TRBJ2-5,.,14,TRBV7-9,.,CASSPLQGKETQYF,TGTGCCAGCAGCCCCCTGCAGGGGAAAGAGACCCAGTACTTC
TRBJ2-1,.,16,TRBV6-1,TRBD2,CASSEIAGVGYNEQFF,TGTGCCAGCAGTGAAATAGCGGGAGTCGGCTACAATGAGCAGTTCTTC
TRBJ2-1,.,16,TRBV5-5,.,CASSFSSGHSYNEQFF,TGTGCCAGCAGCTTCTCCTCGGGACACTCCTACAATGAGCAGTTCTTC
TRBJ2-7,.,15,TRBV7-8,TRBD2,CASSLGGLAPYEQYF,TGTGCCAGCAGCTTAGGGGGACTAGCCCCCTACGAGCAGTACTTC
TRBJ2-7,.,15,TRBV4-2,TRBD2,CASSLGLAGTYEQYF,TGTGCCAGCAGCCTCGGACTAGCGGGAACCTACGAGCAGTACTTC
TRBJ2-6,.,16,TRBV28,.,CASSLGQISGANVLTF,TGTGCCAGCAGTTTGGGACAAATCTCTGGGGCCAACGTCCTGACTTTC
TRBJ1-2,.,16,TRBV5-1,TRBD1,CASSLEGSGQLYGYTF,TGCGCCAGCAGCTTGGAAGGTTCGGGACAGCTCTATGGCTACACCTTC
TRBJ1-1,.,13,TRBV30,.,CAWSEGRGTEAFF,TGTGCCTGGAGTGAGGGGAGGGGGACTGAAGCTTTCTTT
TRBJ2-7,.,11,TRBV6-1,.,CASSERRVQYF,TGTGCCAGCAGTGAAAGACGGGTCCAGTACTTC
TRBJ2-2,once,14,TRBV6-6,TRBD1,CASSGRGRTGELFF,TGTGCCAGCAGTGGCAGGGGGCGGACCGGGGAGCTGTTTTTT
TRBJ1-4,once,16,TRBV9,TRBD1,CASSVAPGQADEKLFF,TGTGCCAGCAGCGTAGCGCCGGGACAGGCCGATGAAAAACTGTTTTTT
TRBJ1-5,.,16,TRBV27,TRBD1,CASSPLDRGAGQPQHF,TGTGCCAGCAGTCCCTTAGACAGGGGCGCAGGTCAGCCCCAGCATTTT
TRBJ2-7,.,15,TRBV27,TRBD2,CASSLMSGRAYEQYF,TGTGCCAGCAGTTTAATGTCAGGGAGGGCCTACGAGCAGTACTTC
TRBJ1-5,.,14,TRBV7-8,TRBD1,CASSYGTVNQPQHF,TGTGCCAGCAGCTACGGGACAGTTAATCAGCCCCAGCATTTT
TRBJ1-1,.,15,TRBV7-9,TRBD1,CSSSIGQGLNTEAFF,TGTTCCAGCAGCATAGGACAGGGGCTGAACACTGAAGCTTTCTTT
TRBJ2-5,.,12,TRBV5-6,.,CASTRWGETQYF,TGTGCCAGCACCCGTTGGGGCGAGACCCAGTACTTC
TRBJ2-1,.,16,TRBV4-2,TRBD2,CASSQVVAGGPSEQFF,TGTGCCAGCAGCCAAGTAGTAGCGGGAGGGCCAAGTGAGCAGTTCTTC
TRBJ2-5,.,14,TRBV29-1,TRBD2,CSVERLAGGETQYF,TGCAGCGTTGAGCGCCTAGCGGGAGGAGAGACCCAGTACTTC
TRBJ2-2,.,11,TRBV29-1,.,CSAGETGELFF,TGCAGCGCTGGGGAGACCGGGGAGCTGTTTTTT
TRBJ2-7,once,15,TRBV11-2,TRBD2,CASSVLAADSYEQYF,TGTGCCAGCAGCGTACTAGCGGCAGACTCCTACGAGCAGTACTTC
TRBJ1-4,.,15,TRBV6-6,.,CASSYLTGTNEKLFF,TGTGCCAGCAGTTACCTGACAGGAACTAATGAAAAACTGTTTTTT
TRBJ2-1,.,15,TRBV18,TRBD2,CASSPLAGPYNEQFF,TGTGCCAGCTCACCACTAGCGGGACCATACAATGAGCAGTTCTTC
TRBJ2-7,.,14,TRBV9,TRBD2,CASSRVAGAYEQYF,TGTGCCAGCAGCAGGGTAGCGGGAGCCTACGAGCAGTACTTC
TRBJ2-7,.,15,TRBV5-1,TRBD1,CASSLGTGVGYEQYF,TGCGCCAGCAGCTTGGGGACAGGGGTGGGCTACGAGCAGTACTTC
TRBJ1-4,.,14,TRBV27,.,CASSGGSTNEKLFF,TGTGCCAGCAGTGGAGGAAGCACTAATGAAAAACTGTTTTTT
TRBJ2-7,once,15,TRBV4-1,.,CASSQETDSRNEQYF,TGCGCCAGCAGCCAAGAAACGGACTCCCGAAACGAGCAGTACTTC
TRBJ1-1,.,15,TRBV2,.,CASRYIRAPDTEAFF,TGTGCCAGCAGGTATATCAGGGCTCCGGACACTGAAGCTTTCTTT
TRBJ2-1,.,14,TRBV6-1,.,CASSERTDYNEQFF,TGTGCCAGCAGTGAAAGGACAGATTACAATGAGCAGTTCTTC
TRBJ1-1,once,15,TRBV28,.,CASRPHRARNTEAFF,TGTGCCAGCAGACCACACAGGGCTAGGAACACTGAAGCTTTCTTT
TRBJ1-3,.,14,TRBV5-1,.,CASSLAYGGNTIYF,TGCGCCAGCAGCTTGGCCTACGGTGGAAACACCATATATTTT
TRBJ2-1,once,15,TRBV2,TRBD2,CASKWREESYNEQFF,TGTGCCAGCAAATGGCGGGAGGAGTCCTACAATGAGCAGTTCTTC
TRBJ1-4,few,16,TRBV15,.,CATSRDREGGNEKLFF,TGTGCCACCAGCAGAGATCGTGAGGGCGGTAATGAAAAACTGTTTTTT
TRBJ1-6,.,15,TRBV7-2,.,CASSLVGRVGSPLHF,TGTGCCAGCAGCTTAGTCGGCAGGGTCGGTTCACCCCTCCACTTT
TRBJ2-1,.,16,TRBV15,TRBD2,CATSPKLAGGLDEQFF,TGTGCCACCAGTCCGAAACTAGCGGGAGGGCTCGATGAGCAGTTCTTC
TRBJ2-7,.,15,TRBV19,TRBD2,CASSRASGILSEQYF,TGTGCCAGTAGTAGGGCTAGCGGGATTTTGAGTGAGCAGTACTTC
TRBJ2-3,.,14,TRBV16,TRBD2,CASSLSGSPDTQYF,TGTGCCAGCAGCCTGAGCGGGAGCCCCGATACGCAGTATTTT